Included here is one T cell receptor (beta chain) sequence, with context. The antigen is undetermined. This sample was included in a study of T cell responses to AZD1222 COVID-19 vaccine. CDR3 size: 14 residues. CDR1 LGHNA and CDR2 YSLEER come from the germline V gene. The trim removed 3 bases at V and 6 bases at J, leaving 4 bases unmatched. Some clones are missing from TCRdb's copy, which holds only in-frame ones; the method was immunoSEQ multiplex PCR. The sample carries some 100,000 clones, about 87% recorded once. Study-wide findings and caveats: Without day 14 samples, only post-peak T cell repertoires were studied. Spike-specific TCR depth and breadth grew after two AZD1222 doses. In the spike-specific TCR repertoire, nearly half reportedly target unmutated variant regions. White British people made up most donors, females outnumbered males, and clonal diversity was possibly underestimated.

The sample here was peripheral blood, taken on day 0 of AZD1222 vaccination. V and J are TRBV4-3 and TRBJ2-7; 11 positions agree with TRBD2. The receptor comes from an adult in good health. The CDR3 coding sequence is TGCGCCAGCAGCCAGACGGGACTAGCGGCCGAGCAGTACTTC. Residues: CASSQTGLAAEQYF.